Described below is a single T cell receptor (beta chain) sequence and its context. CDR3 length equals 13 residues. The V gene lost 3 bases and the J gene lost 3 bases, with 8 bases spanning the gap. Germline CDR1 reads SGDLS; CDR2 reads YYNGEE. These data belong to a study of blood T cell repertoires in COVID-19. Sequenced by immunoSEQ multiplex PCR; TCRdb stores in-frame clones only, minus some. This table holds around 300,000 clones, around 90% found once. The chain recombines TRBV9 with TRBJ2-3, with a tentative D call TRBD2 (5 bases). This sequence was found in a woman in her thirties or forties who had recovered from COVID-19. The sequencing sample was made of peripheral blood. CDR3 protein: CASSGGSTDTQYF. Here the CDR3 DNA reads TGTGCCAGCAGCGGAGGGAGTACAGATACGCAGTATTTT.